This TCR beta chain was found in a study of T cells after yellow fever vaccination. CDR1 SGDLS and CDR2 YYNGEE come from the germline V gene. After removal of 0 bases from V and 5 bases from J, the junction contained 8 bases not matched to a gene. CDR3 length equals 16 residues. Note on this clonotype: Antigen: not known.

Study findings and constraints: Although the secondary response was weaker, it peaked faster, at day 5 versus 15.

MiXCR was run by TCRdb on the 5' RACE reads, yielding one entry per CDR3 protein. The table records approximately 450,000 distinct CDR3 sequences, 15% to 20% of them present only once. This TCR came from a man aged 18 to 29 who received the YFV17D yellow fever vaccine. This specimen was PBMCs, taken before the yellow fever booster vaccination. The chain joins TRBV9 to TRBJ2-7; 10 nucleotides match TRBD1. CDR3 amino acids: CASSVDAGTGDHEQYF. The CDR3 DNA reads as TGTGCCAGCAGCGTAGACGCCGGGACAGGGGACCACGAGCAGTACTTC.